This entry describes one T cell receptor beta chain. Assay used: immunoSEQ multiplex PCR; TCRdb lists only in-frame clones, some missing. Among approximately 150,000 clones, 88% were seen once, and the ten largest hold about 2%. The CDR3 loop spans 15 amino acids. V gave up 5 bases and J gave up 1 base; unmatched junction bases: 5. Germline assignment: CDR1 SEHNR and CDR2 FQNEAQ (reference sequence). These data belong to a study of blood T cell repertoires in COVID-19. Sequencing used peripheral blood. The gene calls are TRBV7-9 and TRBJ2-1; 7 bases match TRBD2. The receptor comes from a man in his sixties or seventies with active COVID-19. Written as DNA, the CDR3 is TGTGCCAGCAGCCGAAGCGGGGTTTCCTACAATGAGCAGTTCTTC. Encoded protein: CASSRSGVSYNEQFF. The full variable domain, in which reference TRBV7-9 and TRBJ2-1 provide the parts outside the CDR3, is DTGVSQNPRHKITKRGQNVTFRCDPISEHNRLYWYRQTLGQGPEFLTYFQNEAQLEKSRLLSDRFSAERPKGSFSTLEIQRTEQGDSAMYLCASSRSGVSYNEQFFGPGTRLTVL.